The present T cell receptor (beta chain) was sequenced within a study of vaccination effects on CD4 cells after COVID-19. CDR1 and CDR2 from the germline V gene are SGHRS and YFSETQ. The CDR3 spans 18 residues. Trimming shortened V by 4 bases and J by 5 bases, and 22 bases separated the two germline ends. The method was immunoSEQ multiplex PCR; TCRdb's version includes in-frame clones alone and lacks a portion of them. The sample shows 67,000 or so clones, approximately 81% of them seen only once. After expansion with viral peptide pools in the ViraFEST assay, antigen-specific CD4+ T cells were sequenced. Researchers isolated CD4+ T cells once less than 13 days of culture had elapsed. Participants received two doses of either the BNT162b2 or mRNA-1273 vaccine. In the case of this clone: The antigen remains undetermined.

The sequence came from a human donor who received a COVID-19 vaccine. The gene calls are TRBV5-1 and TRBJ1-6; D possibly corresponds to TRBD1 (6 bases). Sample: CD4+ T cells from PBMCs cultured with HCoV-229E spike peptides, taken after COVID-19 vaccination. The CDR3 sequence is CASSGGTSPPRNNSPLHF. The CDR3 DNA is TGCGCCAGCAGCGGGGGGACAAGCCCCCCCCGGAATAATTCACCCCTCCACTTT.